A single sample is the source of the 8 T cell receptor beta chains below, sequenced in a study of molecular identifiers for immune sequencing clone quantification. Using its own MiXCR run on the PCR reads, TCRdb lists one record per CDR3 protein. The repertoire holds just under 650,000 distinct CDR3 sequences, with about 20% as singletons. Specimen: naive CD8+ T cells from blood, with Jurkat cell RNA spiked in. The sample's subset: FACS-sorted CD8+CD4-CCR7+CD45RA+ naive T cells. These receptors were obtained from a human donor in good health. Some libraries in this study had Jurkat cell RNA spiked in.

The chain uses TRBV6-6 and TRBJ1-4; 9 nucleotides align to TRBD1. Germline V gives CDR1 MNHNY, CDR2 SVGAGI (reference sequence). The V gene end was trimmed by 8 bases and the J gene end by 0 bases; junction bases not matched to a gene: 10. The CDR3 has 17 amino acids. CDR3 region: CASRARTGVTTNEKLFF. For the CDR3, the DNA is TGTGCCAGCCGAGCTAGGACAGGGGTTACAACTAATGAAAAACTGTTTTTT.

This clonotype was recorded at least ten times. The chain couples TRBV9 to TRBJ2-3; 7 nucleotides align to TRBD1. The V and J ends lost 4 bases and 0 bases, in that order; junction bases with no gene match: 8. The CDR3 consists of 16 residues. The germline V gene has CDR1 SGDLS and CDR2 YYNGEE. CDR3 DNA: TGTGCCAGCAGCACTTGGACAGGCCTAAGCACAGATACGCAGTATTTT. Translating it yields CASSTWTGLSTDTQYF. The full variable domain, rest sourced from reference TRBV9 and TRBJ2-3, is DSGVTQTPKHLITATGQRVTLRCSPRSGDLSVYWYQQSLDQGLQFLIQYYNGEERAKGNILERFSAQQFPDLHSELNLSSLELGDSALYFCASSTWTGLSTDTQYFGPGTRLTVL.

The rearrangement uses TRBV24-1 and TRBJ2-5; D unclear. The germline gives CDR1 KGHDR, CDR2 SFDVKD. The length of the CDR3 is 15 residues. Trimming took 0 bases from V and 2 from J, leaving 9 bases between them. CDR3 loop: CATSDLPGRQETQYF. The CDR3 DNA is TGTGCCACCAGTGATTTGCCCGGCAGGCAAGAGACCCAGTACTTC.

As concerns this clonotype: Without the conserved terminal phenylalanine or tryptophan, this CDR3 likely stems from a read error. The chain has TRBV5-1 and TRBJ2-1; 8 nucleotides agree with TRBD1. The junction had 6 bases not matched to a gene; V was cut back by 0 bases and J by 7 bases. The CDR3 spans 15 residues. Germline CDR1 is SGHRS and CDR2 is YFSETQ. This chain's CDR3 is CASSLAWTGLNEQFL. DNA of the CDR3: TGCGCCAGCAGCTTGGCCTGGACAGGGTTGAATGAGCAGTTCCTC.

This clonotype was counted at least ten times. The rearrangement uses TRBV5-5 and TRBJ2-7, with D tentatively TRBD2 (5 bases). The ends were cut back, 4 bases at V and 2 bases at J, with 16 bases in the middle. Germline loops: CDR1 SGHKS, CDR2 YYEKEE (reference sequence). The CDR3 is made up of 15 amino acids. For the CDR3, the DNA is TGTGCCAGCAGCAAGGACGGGATGTCTGCCTACGAGCAGTACTTC. It yields the protein CASSKDGMSAYEQYF.

This clonotype was detected a few times. V is TRBV20-1 and J is TRBJ2-7; TRBD1 aligns across 7 bases. This CDR3 has 15 residues. Germline CDR1 and CDR2: DFQATT and SNEGSKA (reference sequence). The V segment lost 4 bases and the J segment 2 bases; nucleotides outside the gene matches: 11. The DNA of the CDR3 is TGCAGTGCTAACCCGACAGGGTTTTTCACCTACGAGCAGTACTTC. Its translation: CSANPTGFFTYEQYF.

Comment on this clonotype: The junction does not match germline at one end; this may be a read error. The chain recombines TRBV6-5 with TRBJ2-1, with 8 bases matching TRBD1. CDR1 is MNHEY and CDR2 is SVGAGI in the germline V gene. This CDR3 has 15 residues. The CDR3, as DNA: TGTGCCAGTAAGCCCGGGACAGGAGCTTACAGTGAGCAGTTCTTC. It specifies CASKPGTGAYSEQFF.

In this sample, this clonotype turned up many times. The V gene is TRBV6-2 or TRBV6-3, the J gene TRBJ2-7, with 8 bases identical to TRBD1. The ends lost 6 bases at V and 4 bases at J; junction bases unmatched: 20. CDR3 size: 18 residues. Germline V gene data show CDR1 as MNHEY and CDR2 as SVGEGT. CDR3 nucleotide sequence: TGTGCCAGCAGCCGCGGACAGGGTCTGGAACCCACCCGTTACGAGCAGTACTTC. It encodes CASSRGQGLEPTRYEQYF.